This record covers a single TCR beta chain. What it recognizes is unknown. The data were obtained in a study of cytomegalovirus exposure and HLA in healthy donors. Study-level findings and limits: The classifier was said to identify cytomegalovirus status with high specificity and sensitivity. Accurate prediction of HLA-A and HLA-B alleles (for most subjects) was reportedly achieved from TCR beta sequences. A prior analysis recorded that most TCR beta V segments were productive about 87% or about 30% of the time.

The PCR employed 60 Vbeta primers together with 13 Jbeta primers. Clones were read by immunoSEQ multiplex PCR, and TCRdb kept only the in-frame ones, dropping some. The table has some 67,000 clones, around 80% seen once. The TCR sequence derives from a middle-aged man in good health and CMV-seronegative. Sequenced: PBMCs.

The DNA for the CDR3 is TGTGCCAGCAGTCTAGGACACCTCGATGGCTACACCTTC. As protein: CASSLGHLDGYTF. This chain links TRBV6-1 with TRBJ1-2; D is possibly TRBD1 (5 bases). Deletions cut 5 bases from V and 6 bases from J, with 13 bases between. Germline loops: CDR1 MNHNS, CDR2 SASEGT. The CDR3 runs 13 residues.